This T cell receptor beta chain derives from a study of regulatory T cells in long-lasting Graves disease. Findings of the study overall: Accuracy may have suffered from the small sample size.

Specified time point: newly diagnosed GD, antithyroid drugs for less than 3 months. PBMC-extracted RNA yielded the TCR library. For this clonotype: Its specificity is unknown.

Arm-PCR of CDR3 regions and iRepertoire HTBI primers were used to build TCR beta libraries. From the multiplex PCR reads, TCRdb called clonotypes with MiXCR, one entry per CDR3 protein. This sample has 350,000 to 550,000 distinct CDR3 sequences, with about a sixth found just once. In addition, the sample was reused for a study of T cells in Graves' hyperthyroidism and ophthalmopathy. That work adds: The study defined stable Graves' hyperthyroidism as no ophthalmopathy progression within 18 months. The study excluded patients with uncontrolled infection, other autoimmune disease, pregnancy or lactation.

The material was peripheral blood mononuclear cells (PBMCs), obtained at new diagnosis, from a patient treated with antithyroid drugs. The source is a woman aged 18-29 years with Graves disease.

The chain's CDR3 is CASSMTGGGETQYF. CDR3 sequence (DNA): TGTGCCAGTAGTATGACGGGGGGCGGAGAGACCCAGTACTTC. V gene TRBV19 combines with J gene TRBJ2-5; perhaps TRBD2 as D (7 bases). Germline assignment: CDR1 LNHDA and CDR2 SQIVND (reference sequence). Trimming shortened V by 3 bases and J by 4 bases, and 12 bases separated the two germline ends. This CDR3 contains 14 residues.